This TCR beta chain stems from a study of blood T cell repertoires in COVID-19. Study in general: Samples of COVID-19 (acute and convalescent) were obtained from the United States, Italy and Spain. Sources were T cells, B-cell-depleted T cells, or PBMCs; the material itself was cDNA or gDNA.

Per the original methods: For nucleated cells, counts were estimated from reference gene primer amplification. Generated by immunoSEQ multiplex PCR, the TCRdb table keeps only in-frame clones and is missing some. V and J calls plus clone size are reproduced from that table; the DNA served to infer D and trimming. The sample has roughly 300,000 clones, approximately 91% seen once; the top ten hold around 2.2%. This CDR3 contains 13 residues. V shed 5 bases, J shed 6 bases, and the junction held 4 bases outside the gene matches. The germline CDR1 and CDR2 sequences are SGHNT and YYREEE (reference sequence). Patients of the Seattle cohort, enrolled during active infection, were followed longitudinally.

V and J are TRBV5-4 and TRBJ1-2; 10 nucleotides line up with TRBD1. The sample comprised peripheral blood. The sequence was obtained from a woman aged 25 to 39 with COVID-19, enrolled during active disease. CDR3 sequence (DNA): TGTGCCAGCAGGTTGACAGGGGGCCATGGCTACACCTTC. Its protein is CASRLTGGHGYTF.